This TCR beta chain was recorded in a study of blood T cell repertoires in COVID-19. Study background: Specimens from acute and convalescent COVID-19 originated in the United States, Italy and Spain. T cells, B-cell-depleted T cells, or PBMCs supplied cDNA or gDNA.

CDR3 length: 13 amino acids. Germline CDR1 SGDLS, CDR2 YYNGEE. V lost 3 bases and J 1 base, leaving 7 bases between the germline ends. Source study methods: Using reference gene primer amplification, nucleated cell counts were estimated. Repertoires were generated with immunoSEQ multiplex PCR, while TCRdb's copy carries only in-frame clones and drops some. V and J calls and clone size come straight from that table; D and trimming were deduced from the DNA. The top ten hold about 20% of the sample, which has 60,000 to 90,000 clones, around four fifths seen once. The V and J genes are TRBV9 and TRBJ1-1; unclear D gene. This receptor was obtained from a man aged 60 to 75 with acute or convalescent COVID-19. Sequencing used peripheral blood. CDR3 bases: TGTGCCAGCAGCGCGAGCAAGAACACTGAAGCTTTCTTT. This translates into CASSASKNTEAFF.